Presented here are 23 T cell receptor beta chains from one specimen sequenced in a study of blood T cell repertoires in COVID-19. TCRdb keeps only in-frame clones here, not all; method: immunoSEQ multiplex PCR. This sample has a few hundred thousand clones, with around 85% found just once. The sequencing input was PBMCs or T cells enriched from blood (not recorded which). These TCRs come from a woman aged 45-65 years who had recovered from COVID-19.

J is TRBJ2-7 and V is TRBV5-1; 7 bases are a match to TRBD1. Germline assignment: CDR1 SGHRS and CDR2 YFSETQ. V lost 4 bases, J lost 0 bases, and 19 bases stayed unmatched. The CDR3 is made up of 19 amino acids. CDR3 protein: CASSRYGTDFSRSSYEQYF. Written as DNA, the CDR3 is TGCGCCAGCAGCCGTTATGGGACAGACTTTTCTCGGAGCTCCTACGAGCAGTACTTC.

The rearrangement links TRBV28 to TRBJ2-7; 10 bases align to TRBD2. Trimming cost V 7 bases and J 3 bases; bases outside gene matches: 9. This CDR3 spans 15 amino acids. Germline-derived CDR1 and CDR2 are MDHEN and SYDVKM. The CDR3 nucleotides are TGTGCCAGCAATCGAAGCGGGAGGGGAGACTACGAGCAGTACTTC. It yields the protein CASNRSGRGDYEQYF.

The gene calls are TRBV7-8 and TRBJ2-1; 11 bases are shared with TRBD1. The CDR3 extends over 16 amino acids. J lost 3 bases, V lost 1 base, and 2 bases had no gene match. Germline V gives CDR1 SGHVS, CDR2 FQNEAQ. The CDR3 protein is CASSLEGTGGYNEQFF. DNA of the CDR3: TGTGCCAGCAGCTTAGAAGGGACAGGGGGCTACAATGAGCAGTTCTTC. The entire variable domain, with the rest obtained from reference TRBV7-8 and TRBJ2-1, is as follows: GAGVSQSPRYKVAKRGQDVALRCDPISGHVSLFWYQQALGQGPEFLTYFQNEAQLDKSGLPSDRFFAERPEGSVSTLKIQRTQQEDSAVYLCASSLEGTGGYNEQFFGPGTRLTVL.

This rearrangement joins TRBV24-1 to TRBJ2-1; 9 nucleotides align to TRBD2. The CDR3 contains 14 residues. V trimming: 4 bases; J trimming: 5 bases; junction bases outside the gene matches: 2. Germline V lookup: CDR1 KGHDR, CDR2 SFDVKD. CDR3 loop: CATSESSGDNEQFF. CDR3 bases: TGTGCCACCAGTGAGTCTAGCGGGGACAATGAGCAGTTCTTC.

This clone appeared once. V and J are TRBV5-1 and TRBJ1-5; a weak D match, TRBD1 (5 bases). There are 15 residues in the CDR3. CDR1 is SGHRS, CDR2 YFSETQ, per germline. Trimming removed 2 bases from V and 6 bases from J, with 15 bases in between. Written as DNA, the CDR3 is TGCGCCAGCAGCTTCTCAGGGCAGAATGGTCAGCCCCAGCATTTT. Protein: CASSFSGQNGQPQHF.

The chain carries TRBV6-5 and TRBJ2-7, with 8 nucleotides matching TRBD2. Germline V gives CDR1 MNHEY, CDR2 SVGAGI. V lost 8 bases to trimming and J lost 7 bases; unmatched junction nucleotides: 13. This CDR3 comprises 14 residues. The CDR3 bases are TGTGCCAGCTTCCGAGCGGGAGCCGCGGGGGAGCAGTACTTC. Translation: CASFRAGAAGEQYF.

The chain uses TRBV11-3 and TRBJ2-1, with 10 bases identical to TRBD2. From germline, CDR1 is SGHNT and CDR2 YENEEA. The CDR3 consists of 15 residues. The V gene end was trimmed by 3 bases and the J gene end by 9 bases; junction bases not matched to a gene: 8. The CDR3 loop is CASSFLAGEGVEQFF. CDR3 nucleotide sequence: TGTGCCAGCAGCTTCCTAGCGGGAGAAGGAGTTGAGCAGTTCTTC.

The chain uses TRBV9 and TRBJ2-1, with 12 positions matching TRBD1. The V and J ends lost 2 bases and 8 bases, in that order; junction bases with no gene match: 17. CDR1 and CDR2 from the germline V gene are SGDLS and YYNGEE. The CDR3 loop spans 19 amino acids. The CDR3 sequence is CASSVGQGAPSGRVDEQFF. The CDR3, as DNA: TGTGCCAGCAGCGTGGGACAGGGGGCGCCCAGCGGGAGAGTAGATGAGCAGTTCTTC. Complete variable domain (other parts from reference TRBV9 and TRBJ2-1): DSGVTQTPKHLITATGQRVTLRCSPRSGDLSVYWYQQSLDQGLQFLIQYYNGEERAKGNILERFSAQQFPDLHSELNLSSLELGDSALYFCASSVGQGAPSGRVDEQFFGPGTRLTVL.

The CDR3 region is CASSHGGREQFF. CDR3 nucleotides: TGTGCCAGCAGCCATGGTGGTAGAGAGCAGTTCTTC. J is TRBJ2-1 and V is TRBV3-1 (or the pseudogene TRBV3-2); D not resolved. CDR1 LGHDT and CDR2 YNNKEL come from the germline V gene (reference sequence). Trimming left V 3 bases short and J 10 bases short, with 10 bases between. The CDR3 loop spans 12 amino acids.

The V gene is TRBV11-3, the J gene TRBJ1-1; D gene unclear. Germline CDR1 SGHNT, CDR2 YENEEA. The length of the CDR3 is 13 residues. V shed 1 base and J shed 5 bases, with 8 bases lying between them. Here the CDR3 DNA reads TGTGCCAGCAGCTTAGTTCCGGAGACTGAAGCTTTCTTT. This sequence encodes CASSLVPETEAFF. The whole variable domain, remainder taken from reference TRBV11-3 and TRBJ1-1, is EAGVVQSPRYKIIEKKQPVAFWCNPISGHNTLYWYLQNLGQGPELLIRYENEEAVDDSQLPKDRFSAERLKGVDSTLKIQPAELGDSAVYLCASSLVPETEAFFGQGTRLTVV.

The V call is TRBV28, the J call TRBJ2-7, with 10 bases lining up with TRBD2. Trimming cost V 3 bases and J 4 bases; bases outside gene matches: 3. This CDR3 contains 14 residues. Germline values: CDR1 MDHEN, CDR2 SYDVKM. CDR3 nucleotides: TGTGCCAGCAGTTTGCCAGCGGGAGGGTACGAGCAGTACTTC. Encoded protein: CASSLPAGGYEQYF.

This sequence joins TRBV27 and TRBJ1-2, with no clear D. The CDR3 length is 15 residues. Germline V CDR1 and CDR2: MNHEY, SMNVEV (reference sequence). The V and J ends lost 2 bases and 4 bases respectively, with 14 bases between them. The CDR3 nucleotides read TGTGCCAGCAGTTTAGAGGGATCACCCTCCTATGGCTACACCTTC. It translates to CASSLEGSPSYGYTF.

The chain carries TRBV5-4 and TRBJ2-3, with D maybe TRBD2 (6 bases). The CDR3 has 18 residues. V dropped 0 bases and J dropped 9 bases, with 26 bases sitting between them. The germline CDR1 and CDR2 sequences are SGHNT and YYREEE (reference sequence). The CDR3 bases are TGTGCCAGCAGCTTGGTAGGGCTAGCGCCGCGGCCCTCGTCGACGCAGTATTTT. It translates to CASSLVGLAPRPSSTQYF.

V usage is TRBV5-5 and J usage is TRBJ2-7, with 12 positions matching TRBD1. The CDR3 is 14 residues long. CDR1 and CDR2 from the germline V gene are SGHKS and YYEKEE (reference sequence). V trimming: 4 bases; J trimming: 6 bases; junction bases outside the gene matches: 5. CDR3: CASSTGTGGGEQYF. CDR3 in DNA: TGTGCCAGCAGCACTGGGACAGGGGGCGGCGAGCAGTACTTC.

The chain links TRBV9 to TRBJ2-3, with 8 bases lining up with TRBD2. The CDR3 loop spans 16 amino acids. Germline CDR1 SGDLS, CDR2 YYNGEE. The trim removed 0 bases at V and 0 bases at J, leaving 3 bases unmatched. CDR3 residues: CASSVGASGSTDTQYF. CDR3 DNA sequence: TGTGCCAGCAGCGTAGGGGCTAGCGGGAGCACAGATACGCAGTATTTT.

The chain employs TRBV29-1 and TRBJ2-7; 7 bases agree with TRBD1. Germline-derived CDR1 and CDR2 are SQVTM and ANQGSEA. This CDR3 is 18 amino acids long. The V segment lost 0 bases and the J segment 3 bases; nucleotides outside the gene matches: 17. CDR3 protein: CSVEDKEDPVTGDYEQYF. The CDR3 nucleotides read TGCAGCGTTGAAGATAAGGAAGACCCAGTAACAGGGGACTACGAGCAGTACTTC.

The chain links TRBV19 to TRBJ2-1; a possible D gene is TRBD1 (6 bases). With 3 bases removed from V and 10 bases from J, the gap between germline ends came to 16 bases. The CDR3 is made up of 14 amino acids. Germline CDR1 reads LNHDA; CDR2 reads SQIVND (reference sequence). The CDR3 here is CASSMGAVGEEQFF. As DNA, the CDR3 is TGTGCCAGTAGTATGGGGGCAGTTGGTGAAGAGCAGTTCTTC.

The J gene is TRBJ1-1, the V gene TRBV9; D is perhaps TRBD1 (6 bases). CDR1 and CDR2 (germline): SGDLS, YYNGEE. The CDR3 length is 13 residues. Deletions cut 0 bases from V and 7 bases from J, with 10 bases between. CDR3 sequence (DNA): TGTGCCAGCAGCGTAGACAGGGTCGGTGAAGCTTTCTTT. Protein product: CASSVDRVGEAFF.

The chain links TRBV11-2 to TRBJ2-2; 7 nucleotides line up with TRBD2. V gave up 1 base and J gave up 6 bases; unmatched junction bases: 2. The V gene's germline CDR1 is SGHAT and CDR2 FQNNGV. CDR3 size: 14 residues. CDR3 DNA sequence: TGTGCCAGCAGCTTAGTCGGGAGGCCCGGGGAGCTGTTTTTT. Translating it yields CASSLVGRPGELFF. Full variable domain (rest looked up from reference TRBV11-2 and TRBJ2-2): EAGVAQSPRYKIIEKRQSVAFWCNPISGHATLYWYQQILGQGPKLLIQFQNNGVVDDSQLPKDRFSAERLKGVDSTLKIQPAKLEDSAVYLCASSLVGRPGELFFGEGSRLTVL.

V gene TRBV7-8 combines with J gene TRBJ1-2; a weak D match, TRBD1 (6 bases). Germline V gene lookup returns CDR1 SGHVS and CDR2 FQNEAQ. V lost 5 bases and J 7 bases, leaving 14 bases between the germline ends. CDR3 length equals 13 residues. The CDR3 DNA reads TGTGCCAGCAGCACCCAGACAGGTTCTGGCTACACCTTC. Encoded protein: CASSTQTGSGYTF. Full variable domain (rest looked up from reference TRBV7-8 and TRBJ1-2): GAGVSQSPRYKVAKRGQDVALRCDPISGHVSLFWYQQALGQGPEFLTYFQNEAQLDKSGLPSDRFFAERPEGSVSTLKIQRTQQEDSAVYLCASSTQTGSGYTFGSGTRLTVV.

The chain links TRBV27 to TRBJ1-6, with 9 bases lining up with TRBD1. Trimming removed 6 bases from V and 7 bases from J; junction bases left unmatched: 4. CDR3 length equals 14 residues. Germline CDR1 and CDR2: MNHEY and SMNVEV (reference sequence). The CDR3 sequence: CASRPGQGNSPLHF. The CDR3 coding sequence is TGTGCCAGCAGGCCGGGACAGGGAAATTCACCCCTCCACTTT.

The rearrangement joins TRBV10-3 to TRBJ1-2, with D possibly being TRBD1 (6 bases). The CDR3 runs to 15 residues. Germline V gives CDR1 ENHRY, CDR2 SYGVKD. V lost 2 bases, J lost 5 bases, and 15 bases lay in between. The CDR3 bases are TGTGCCATCAGTGAGGATTTAAGGGGGTGGTATGGCTACACCTTC. Amino acids: CAISEDLRGWYGYTF.

This clone was seen once. The chain employs TRBV18 and TRBJ1-5; D gene unclear. Trimming removed 3 bases at V and 0 bases at J, with 9 bases between. Germline V gene data show CDR1 as KGHSH and CDR2 as LQKENI. This CDR3 is built from 15 residues. CDR3 coding DNA: TGTGCCAGCTCACCTCAGGCTCATAGCAATCAGCCCCAGCATTTT. This translates into CASSPQAHSNQPQHF.